A single sample is the source of the 29 T cell receptor beta chains below, sequenced in a study of Ad26.COV2.S vaccination and SARS-CoV-2 variants listed by TCRdb under 2021. Sample treatment or condition, as interpreted from the label and publication: 15 to 20 received Ad26.COV2.S at low or high dose, single or two shots; 5 received placebo; per-sample allocation not given. Repertoires of vaccine and placebo recipients were sequenced from samples taken on day 63 after the first injection. Library method: the immunoSEQ multiplex PCR assay. TCRdb retrieved this table from immuneACCESS and kept in-frame rearrangements only. Not all clones are present; in checked studies, unresolved V genes account for under half, and no reason is known for the remainder. In all, the sample holds about 320,000 clones, and approximately 86% of those were seen once. Roughly 2% of the sample belongs to the ten largest clones.

This specimen was peripheral blood, taken in a trial of Ad26.COV2.S vaccine versus placebo. These receptors all stem from a person between 18 and 65 years old who received the Ad26.COV2.S COVID-19 vaccine or a placebo.

The CDR3: CASSPVGSLSTDTQYF. In nucleotides, the CDR3 is TGCGCCAGCAGCCCGGTGGGCAGCCTTAGCACAGATACGCAGTATTTT. The gene calls are TRBV5-1 and TRBJ2-3; D not resolved. Germline loops: CDR1 SGHRS, CDR2 YFSETQ. Trimming took off 4 bases at V and 0 bases at J, with 15 bases between the two ends. This CDR3 has 16 residues.

The chain employs TRBV6-5 and TRBJ1-2; no clear D. Looked up from germline, CDR1 is MNHEY and CDR2 is SVGAGI. The CDR3 has 13 residues. Trimming stripped 5 bases from V and 8 bases from J, with 15 bases between. CDR3 DNA: TGTGCCAGCAGTATGGGCCAGGCATACGGCTACACCTTC. Translated, it gives CASSMGQAYGYTF.

This chain links TRBV5-3 with TRBJ2-3, with a weak D call TRBD1 (6 bases). TRBV5-3 is an ORF for which the function is uncertain. This CDR3 contains 14 residues. Trimming stripped 2 bases from V and 2 bases from J, with 9 bases between. The CDR3 loop is CARSFRQDTDTQYF. In DNA, the CDR3 is TGTGCCAGAAGCTTTAGACAGGACACAGATACGCAGTATTTT.

The chain recombines TRBV11-3 with TRBJ2-1; 7 nucleotides align to TRBD2. V was pared by 4 bases and J by 15 bases, with 6 bases of the junction left unmatched. The CDR3 covers 11 residues. Germline CDR1 is SGHNT and CDR2 is YENEEA. The CDR3 here is CASSSRAGRFF. CDR3 coding DNA: TGTGCCAGCAGCTCCCGAGCGGGGCGGTTCTTC.

The chain recombines TRBV6-1 with TRBJ2-7, with D uncertain. V gave up 2 bases and J gave up 0 bases, with 11 bases separating them. The CDR3 has 15 residues. The V gene's germline CDR1 is MNHNS and CDR2 SASEGT. CDR3 DNA: TGTGCCAGCAGTGAAAGGGTAGGCAGCTCCTACGAGCAGTACTTC. It translates to CASSERVGSSYEQYF.

This clone was counted a single time. CDR3 coding DNA: TGTGCCAGTAGTCCCCGACAGGGGCGAACCAATCAGCCCCAGCATTTT. Amino acids: CASSPRQGRTNQPQHF. This rearrangement joins TRBV19 to TRBJ1-5, with 8 bases lining up with TRBD1. Germline V gene data show CDR1 as LNHDA and CDR2 as SQIVND (reference sequence). This CDR3 region has 16 residues. With V trimmed by 5 bases and J by 3 bases, 9 bases remained unmatched.

The gene calls are TRBV11-1 and TRBJ1-1; D may be TRBD1 (5 bases). In germline, CDR1 is SGHAT, CDR2 FQDESV (reference sequence). The ends were cut back, 3 bases at V and 1 base at J, with 9 bases in the middle. The CDR3 totals 14 residues. CDR3: CASSLTARNTEAFF. The CDR3 region has the DNA TGTGCCAGCAGCTTGACAGCGAGGAACACTGAAGCTTTCTTT.

This clone was observed a single time. The chain carries TRBV18 and TRBJ2-2; TRBD1 matches 8 bases. CDR3 size: 15 residues. Germline lookup yields CDR1 KGHSH and CDR2 LQKENI. Trimming removed 6 bases from V and 1 base from J; junction bases left unmatched: 4. CDR3 loop: CASSPGQGNTGELFF. The CDR3 coding sequence is TGTGCCAGCTCTCCAGGACAGGGGAACACCGGGGAGCTGTTTTTT.

A few counts support this clone. This chain links TRBV11-2 with TRBJ2-7, with TRBD2 identical over 7 bases. CDR1 is SGHAT and CDR2 is FQNNGV in the germline V gene. This CDR3 region has 19 residues. V shed 2 bases and J 1 base; nucleotides not matched to a gene: 17. The DNA for the CDR3 is TGTGCCAGCAGCTTATTCTTTCGGGATGGAGCGGGGAGGTCCTACGAGCAGTACTTC. Translating it yields CASSLFFRDGAGRSYEQYF.

The J gene is TRBJ2-5, the V gene TRBV29-1; TRBD1 matches at 9 bases. Looked up from germline, CDR1 is SQVTM and CDR2 is ANQGSEA. The junction had 18 bases not matched to a gene; V was cut back by 2 bases and J by 5 bases. This CDR3 has 18 amino acids. This CDR3 is CSVEPVFTGGFPRETQYF. CDR3 DNA: TGCAGCGTTGAACCCGTCTTCACAGGGGGCTTCCCAAGGGAGACCCAGTACTTC.

This chain uses TRBV19 with TRBJ1-2; 8 nucleotides line up with TRBD1. The CDR3 extends over 14 amino acids. Trimming removed 5 bases from V and 3 bases from J; junction bases left unmatched: 5. Germline CDR1 is LNHDA and CDR2 is SQIVND (reference sequence). CDR3 bases: TGTGCCAGTAGTCCGACAGGGGTCTACTATGGCTACACCTTC. It encodes CASSPTGVYYGYTF.

This clone was seen a handful of times. The chain carries TRBV3-1 (or the pseudogene TRBV3-2) and TRBJ2-3; no definite D call. Germline loops: CDR1 LGHDT, CDR2 YNNKEL (reference sequence). The CDR3 has 15 residues. Trimming stripped 1 base from V and 2 bases from J, with 10 bases between. DNA for the CDR3: TGTGCCAGCAGCCAAGGGGTGGCCCCCACAGATACGCAGTATTTT. It encodes CASSQGVAPTDTQYF.

The chain links TRBV5-1 to TRBJ1-5; D gene unclear. Germline V gene sequence: CDR1 SGHRS, CDR2 YFSETQ. The CDR3 consists of 12 residues. Trimming removed 3 bases from V and 0 bases from J, with 1 base in between. The CDR3 loop reads CASSYSNQPQHF. CDR3 DNA: TGCGCCAGCAGCTATAGCAATCAGCCCCAGCATTTT.

This rearrangement joins TRBV9 to TRBJ2-1, with D possibly called TRBD1 or TRBD2 (5 bases each). CDR1 is SGDLS, CDR2 YYNGEE, per germline. The CDR3 extends over 14 amino acids. Trimming left V 6 bases short and J 2 bases short, with 12 bases between. CDR3 nucleotides: TGTGCCAGCAACCCGGGACCACCCTACAATGAGCAGTTCTTC. Its protein product is CASNPGPPYNEQFF.

The chain couples TRBV5-4 to TRBJ2-5; 10 bases match TRBD1. Germline V gene lookup returns CDR1 SGHNT and CDR2 YYREEE (reference sequence). J was trimmed by 5 bases and V by 5 bases; bases with no gene match: 9. The CDR3 consists of 15 residues. This CDR3 is CASRVTGTGVETQYF. The DNA of the CDR3 is TGTGCCAGCAGGGTTACCGGGACAGGGGTGGAGACCCAGTACTTC. Full variable domain (missing parts from reference TRBV5-4 and TRBJ2-5): ETGVTQSPTHLIKTRGQQVTLRCSSQSGHNTVSWYQQALGQGPQFIFQYYREEENGRGNFPPRFSGLQFPNYSSELNVNALELDDSALYLCASRVTGTGVETQYFGPGTRLLVL.

This clone was seen once. The V call is TRBV2, the J call TRBJ2-2; tentatively, D is TRBD2 (6 bases). The CDR3 is made up of 16 amino acids. Germline V gene sequence: CDR1 SNHLY, CDR2 FYNNEI. The V end lost 8 bases, the J end lost 0 bases, and 16 bases lay between the germline ends. The CDR3 loop reads CASGGLWGANTGELFF. The CDR3 bases are TGTGCCAGCGGTGGATTATGGGGGGCGAACACCGGGGAGCTGTTTTTT.

The genes are TRBV4-2 and TRBJ2-7; TRBD1 matches 7 bases. Germline CDR1 LGHNA, CDR2 YNFKEQ. The CDR3 is 16 amino acids. The V segment lost 4 bases and the J segment 3 bases; nucleotides outside the gene matches: 12. The CDR3 DNA reads TGTGCCAGCAGCCCACCCACAGGGGCGAAAAACTACGAGCAGTACTTC. This gives the protein CASSPPTGAKNYEQYF.

The genes are TRBV25-1 and TRBJ1-4; D is unresolved. This CDR3 is 15 amino acids long. CDR1 is MGHDK and CDR2 is SYGVNS in the germline V gene. Between the trimmed V and J ends, which lost 3 bases and 0 bases, there was a span of 8 bases. The CDR3 sequence is CASSDARTTNEKLFF. CDR3 nucleotides: TGTGCCAGCAGTGACGCGCGGACAACTAATGAAAAACTGTTTTTT.

The V and J genes are TRBV7-3 and TRBJ2-1; unclear D gene. The germline V gene encodes CDR1 SGHTA and CDR2 FQGTGA. This CDR3 spans 13 amino acids. V lost 6 bases, J lost 10 bases, and 16 bases lay in between. The DNA for the CDR3 is TGTGCCAGCAGACCGGACCCTGCTGGGGAGCAGTTCTTC. It is translated as CASRPDPAGEQFF. Looking up the rest from reference TRBV7-3 and TRBJ2-1 gives the full variable domain: GAGVSQTPSNKVTEKGKYVELRCDPISGHTALYWYRQSLGQGPEFLIYFQGTGAADDSGLPNDRFFAVRPEGSVSTLKIQRTERGDSAVYLCASRPDPAGEQFFGPGTRLTVL.

The CDR3 DNA reads as TGTGCCACCAGCAGAGTCTTCAGCTCGAACACTGAAGCTTTCTTT. This codes for CATSRVFSSNTEAFF. The genes are TRBV15 and TRBJ1-1; D is unclear. This CDR3 region has 15 residues. The V and J ends lost 1 base and 1 base respectively, with 10 bases between them. Germline CDR1 LNHNV, CDR2 YYDKDF (reference sequence).

The chain uses TRBV13 and TRBJ1-2, with a tentative D call TRBD1 (6 bases). The CDR3 length is 14 residues. Germline values: CDR1 PRHDT, CDR2 FYEKMQ (reference sequence). V dropped 5 bases and J dropped 1 base, with 11 bases sitting between them. As DNA, the CDR3 is TGTGCCAGCAGCATCGGACAGAGTAACTATGGCTACACCTTC. Translation gives CASSIGQSNYGYTF.

This chain links TRBV4-1 with TRBJ2-7, with D unclear. Germline CDR1 reads MGHRA; CDR2 reads YSYEKL. The CDR3 contains 13 residues. The germline V and J ends were trimmed by 1 base and 4 bases, with 8 bases remaining between them. CDR3 sequence: CASSQARGYEQYF. CDR3 DNA sequence: TGCGCCAGCAGCCAAGCCCGCGGATACGAGCAGTACTTC.

The J gene is TRBJ2-1, the V gene TRBV15, with 8 bases matching TRBD2. The CDR3 runs to 12 residues. V shed 2 bases, J shed 14 bases, and the junction held 5 bases outside the gene matches. Germline CDR1 reads LNHNV; CDR2 reads YYDKDF (reference sequence). CDR3 region: CATSRTGTREFF. The CDR3, as DNA: TGTGCCACCAGCAGAACCGGGACTAGGGAGTTCTTC.

This clone was detected once. The chain links TRBV6-5 to TRBJ1-1; the D is unclear. V lost 0 bases and J lost 4, with 9 bases in between. Germline values: CDR1 MNHEY, CDR2 SVGAGI. CDR3 length: 14 amino acids. CDR3 amino acids: CASSYSGLSTEAFF. The CDR3 nucleotides read TGTGCCAGCAGTTACTCCGGATTAAGCACTGAAGCTTTCTTT.

The chain links TRBV21-1 to TRBJ1-5; the D call in the table, TRBD1, was not verified against the DNA. TRBV21-1 is described as a pseudogene. This CDR3 region has 16 residues. The CDR3 is CASSSSRDRGQEPQHF. The CDR3 coding sequence is TGTGCCAGCAGTTCGTCCCGGGACAGGGGGCAGGAGCCCCAGCATTTT.

The chain recombines TRBV28 with TRBJ1-2; a possible D gene is TRBD1 (5 bases). Trimming removed 9 bases from V and 1 base from J, with 12 bases in between. This CDR3 has 13 residues. Germline CDR1 reads MDHEN; CDR2 reads SYDVKM. This CDR3 is CASNGGNNYGYTF. The CDR3 DNA is TGTGCCAGTAATGGGGGGAATAACTATGGCTACACCTTC.

V and J are TRBV24-1 and TRBJ1-2; D uncertain. CDR1 is KGHDR, CDR2 SFDVKD, per germline. Between the trimmed V and J ends, which lost 1 base and 4 bases, there was a span of 6 bases. This CDR3 has 13 residues. CDR3 amino acids: CATSDLRLYGYTF. DNA for the CDR3: TGTGCCACCAGTGATTTACGGCTCTATGGCTACACCTTC.

V is TRBV5-1 and J is TRBJ2-7, with 9 bases aligning to TRBD2. CDR3 length equals 15 residues. After removal of 0 bases from V and 3 bases from J, the junction contained 4 bases not matched to a gene. Germline V gene data show CDR1 as SGHRS and CDR2 as YFSETQ. CDR3: CASSLVSSGDYEQYF. For the CDR3, the DNA is TGCGCCAGCAGCTTGGTGTCTAGCGGGGACTACGAGCAGTACTTC.

This chain uses TRBV11-2 with TRBJ2-1, with 7 bases lining up with TRBD1. V gave up 3 bases and J gave up 5 bases; unmatched junction bases: 4. Germline V gives CDR1 SGHAT, CDR2 FQNNGV. The CDR3 covers 14 residues. CDR3 coding DNA: TGTGCCAGCAGCTTGGTGGACAGGAACAATGAGCAGTTCTTC. It yields the protein CASSLVDRNNEQFF.